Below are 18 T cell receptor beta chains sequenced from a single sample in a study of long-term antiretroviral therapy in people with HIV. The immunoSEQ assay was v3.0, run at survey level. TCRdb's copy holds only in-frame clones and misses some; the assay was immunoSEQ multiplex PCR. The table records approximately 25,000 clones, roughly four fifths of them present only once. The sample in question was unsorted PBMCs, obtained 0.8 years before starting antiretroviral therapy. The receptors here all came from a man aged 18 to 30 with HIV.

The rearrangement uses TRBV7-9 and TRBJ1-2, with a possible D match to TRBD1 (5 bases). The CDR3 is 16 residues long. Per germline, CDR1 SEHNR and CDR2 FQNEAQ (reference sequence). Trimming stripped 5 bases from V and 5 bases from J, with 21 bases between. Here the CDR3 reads CASSTWLKGRGYGYTF. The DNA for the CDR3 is TGTGCCAGCAGCACCTGGTTGAAGGGGAGGGGTTATGGCTACACCTTC.

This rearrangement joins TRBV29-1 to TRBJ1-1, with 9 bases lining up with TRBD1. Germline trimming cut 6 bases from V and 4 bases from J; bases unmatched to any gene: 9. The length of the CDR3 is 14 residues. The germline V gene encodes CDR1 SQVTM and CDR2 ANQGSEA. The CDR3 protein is CSVLPPTGGTEAFF. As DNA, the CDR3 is TGCAGCGTCCTCCCCCCGACAGGGGGCACTGAAGCTTTCTTT.

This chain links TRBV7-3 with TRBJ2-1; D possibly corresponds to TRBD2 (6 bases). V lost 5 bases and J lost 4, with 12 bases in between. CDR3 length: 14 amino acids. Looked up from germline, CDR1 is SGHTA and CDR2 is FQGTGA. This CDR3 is CASSPGLEYNEQFF. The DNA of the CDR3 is TGTGCCAGCAGCCCGGGACTTGAATACAATGAGCAGTTCTTC. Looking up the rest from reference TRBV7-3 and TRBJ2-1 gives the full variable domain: GAGVSQTPSNKVTEKGKYVELRCDPISGHTALYWYRQSLGQGPEFLIYFQGTGAADDSGLPNDRFFAVRPEGSVSTLKIQRTERGDSAVYLCASSPGLEYNEQFFGPGTRLTVL.

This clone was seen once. The CDR3: CASSRHRDSEETQYF. The CDR3 DNA sequence: TGTGCCAGCAGCCGACACCGGGACAGCGAAGAGACCCAGTACTTC. The gene calls are TRBV4-2 and TRBJ2-5; TRBD1 matches at 7 bases. Germline CDR1 and CDR2: LGHNA and YNFKEQ. This CDR3 has 15 residues. The V gene end was trimmed by 4 bases and the J gene end by 3 bases; junction bases not matched to a gene: 8.

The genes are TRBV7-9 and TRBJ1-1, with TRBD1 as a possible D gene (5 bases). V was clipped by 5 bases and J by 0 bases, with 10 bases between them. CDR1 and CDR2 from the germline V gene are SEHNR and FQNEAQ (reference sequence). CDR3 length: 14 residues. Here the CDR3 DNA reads TGTGCCAGCAGCCCGACAGAGATGAACACTGAAGCTTTCTTT. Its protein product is CASSPTEMNTEAFF.

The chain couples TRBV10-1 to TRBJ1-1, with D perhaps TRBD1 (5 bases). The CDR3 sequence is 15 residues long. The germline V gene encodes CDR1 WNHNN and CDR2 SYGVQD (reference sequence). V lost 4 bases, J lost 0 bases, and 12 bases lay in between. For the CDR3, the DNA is TGCGCCAGCAGTGCGGAGACAGATCTGAACACTGAAGCTTTCTTT. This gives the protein CASSAETDLNTEAFF.

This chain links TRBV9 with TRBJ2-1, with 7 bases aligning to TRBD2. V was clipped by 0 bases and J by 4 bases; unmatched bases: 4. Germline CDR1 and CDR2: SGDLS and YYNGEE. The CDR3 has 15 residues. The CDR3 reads CASSVVSGVYNEQFF. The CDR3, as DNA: TGTGCCAGCAGCGTAGTAAGCGGGGTATACAATGAGCAGTTCTTC.

CDR3 in DNA: TGTGCCAGCAGCCAAGAGAGCGAGAGCTCCTACGAGCAGTACTTC. It encodes CASSQESESSYEQYF. The chain has TRBV4-2 and TRBJ2-7; D is unclear. This CDR3 region has 15 residues. V was clipped by 0 bases and J by 0 bases, with 9 bases between them. Germline CDR1 is LGHNA and CDR2 is YNFKEQ.

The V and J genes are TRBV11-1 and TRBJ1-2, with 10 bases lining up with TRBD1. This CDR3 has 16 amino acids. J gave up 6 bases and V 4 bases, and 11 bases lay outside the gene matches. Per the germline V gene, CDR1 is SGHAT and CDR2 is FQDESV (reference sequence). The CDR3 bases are TGTGCCAGCAGCTCTTTTACCGGGACAGGGGAGGATGGCTACACCTTC. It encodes CASSSFTGTGEDGYTF.

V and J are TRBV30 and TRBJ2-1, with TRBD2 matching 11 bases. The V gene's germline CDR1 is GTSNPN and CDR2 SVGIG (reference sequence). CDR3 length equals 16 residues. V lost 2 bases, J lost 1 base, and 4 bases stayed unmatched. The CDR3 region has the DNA TGTGCCTGGAGTCTAGCGGGAGGAAGATCCTACAATGAGCAGTTCTTC. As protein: CAWSLAGGRSYNEQFF.

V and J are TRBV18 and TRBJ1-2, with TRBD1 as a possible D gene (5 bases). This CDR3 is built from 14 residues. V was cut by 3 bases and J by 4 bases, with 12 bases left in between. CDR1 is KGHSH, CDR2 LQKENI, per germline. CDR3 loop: CASSPPGNGYGYTF. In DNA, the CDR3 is TGTGCCAGCTCACCGCCAGGGAATGGCTATGGCTACACCTTC.

The CDR3 region is CASSLARSGRARGTDTQYF. The DNA of the CDR3 is TGTGCCAGCAGCTTAGCGCGTAGCGGGAGGGCGAGAGGCACAGATACGCAGTATTTT. The chain combines TRBV7-2 with TRBJ2-3; TRBD2 matches 11 bases. The junction had 9 bases not matched to a gene; V was cut back by 0 bases and J by 1 base. Germline CDR1 SGHTA, CDR2 FQGNSA. This CDR3 region has 19 residues.

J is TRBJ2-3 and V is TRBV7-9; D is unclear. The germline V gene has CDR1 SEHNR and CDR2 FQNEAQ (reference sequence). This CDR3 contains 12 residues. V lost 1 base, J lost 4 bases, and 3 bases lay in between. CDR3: CASSLVPDTQYF. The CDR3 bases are TGTGCCAGCAGCTTAGTACCAGATACGCAGTATTTT.

The CDR3 sequence: CASSGPLMGTGELFF. The CDR3 nucleotides are TGTGCCAGCAGTGGCCCCCTCATGGGCACCGGGGAGCTGTTTTTT. V and J are TRBV2 and TRBJ2-2; D is uncertain. This CDR3 contains 15 residues. Germline V gene data show CDR1 as SNHLY and CDR2 as FYNNEI. Trimming removed 4 bases from V and 4 bases from J, with 13 bases in between.

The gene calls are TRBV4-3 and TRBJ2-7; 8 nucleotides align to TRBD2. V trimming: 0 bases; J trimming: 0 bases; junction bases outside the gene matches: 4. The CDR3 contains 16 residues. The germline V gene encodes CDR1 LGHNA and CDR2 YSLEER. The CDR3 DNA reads TGCGCCAGCAGCCAAGAACTAGCGGAGAGCTCCTACGAGCAGTACTTC. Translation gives CASSQELAESSYEQYF.

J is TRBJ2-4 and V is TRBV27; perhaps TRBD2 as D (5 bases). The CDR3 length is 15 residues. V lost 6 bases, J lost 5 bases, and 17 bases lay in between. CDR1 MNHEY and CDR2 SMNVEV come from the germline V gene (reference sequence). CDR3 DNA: TGTGCCAGCAGCCCTCTCCACAGCGGACAAAACATTCAGTACTTC. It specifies CASSPLHSGQNIQYF.

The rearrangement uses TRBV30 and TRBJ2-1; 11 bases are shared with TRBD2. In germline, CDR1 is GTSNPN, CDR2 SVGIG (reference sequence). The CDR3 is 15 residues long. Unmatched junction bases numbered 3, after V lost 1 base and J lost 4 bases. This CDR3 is CAWSAIAGGYNEQFF. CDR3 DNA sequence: TGTGCCTGGAGTGCAATAGCGGGAGGGTACAATGAGCAGTTCTTC.

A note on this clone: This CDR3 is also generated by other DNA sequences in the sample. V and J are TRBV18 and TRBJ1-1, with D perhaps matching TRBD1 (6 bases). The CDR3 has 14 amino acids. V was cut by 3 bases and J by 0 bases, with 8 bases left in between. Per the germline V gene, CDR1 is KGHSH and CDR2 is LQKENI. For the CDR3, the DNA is TGTGCCAGCTCACCGGGACAAATGAACACTGAAGCTTTCTTT. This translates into CASSPGQMNTEAFF.